The 4 T cell receptor beta chains below all came from one sample that was sequenced in a study of T cell changes during pregnancy in multiple sclerosis. Measured with immunoSEQ multiplex PCR; TCRdb has only the in-frame clones, and not every one. The sample records about 33,000 clones, approximately 92% being singletons. The sample consisted of PBMCs (not recorded whether the cells were cultured). These receptors came from a female donor with multiple sclerosis, enrolled in a pregnancy study.

The chain carries TRBV5-8 and TRBJ1-2, with D maybe TRBD1 (5 bases). The germline gives CDR1 SGHTS, CDR2 YDEGEE. Trimming removed 4 bases from V and 1 base from J, with 11 bases in between. The CDR3 loop spans 14 amino acids. The DNA for the CDR3 is TGTGCCAGCAGCCTGTGGGGGATTAACTATGGCTACACCTTC. This codes for CASSLWGINYGYTF.

The chain carries TRBV6-5 and TRBJ2-3; D is ambiguous. The CDR3 is 14 residues long. Trimming took off 10 bases at V and 2 bases at J, with 16 bases between the two ends. The V gene's germline CDR1 is MNHEY and CDR2 SVGAGI. The CDR3 region is CATRPPWPTDTQYF. CDR3 coding DNA: TGTGCCACCCGCCCCCCATGGCCCACAGATACGCAGTATTTT.

The chain combines TRBV5-1 with TRBJ2-3; no firm D call. V lost 0 bases, J lost 9 bases, and 8 bases lay in between. Germline V gene lookup returns CDR1 SGHRS and CDR2 YFSETQ. This CDR3 comprises 12 residues. CDR3 sequence reads: CASSLAWATQYF. CDR3 DNA: TGCGCCAGCAGCTTGGCCTGGGCGACGCAGTATTTT.

This clone has a single count. V is TRBV14 and J is TRBJ1-3; no firm D call. Trimming stripped 5 bases from V and 4 bases from J, with 15 bases between. The CDR3 runs 15 residues. The germline V gene has CDR1 SGHDN and CDR2 FVKESK. CDR3 in DNA: TGTGCCAGCAGCAGCGGGTGGTACGCGGGAAACACCATATATTTT. Its translation is CASSSGWYAGNTIYF.